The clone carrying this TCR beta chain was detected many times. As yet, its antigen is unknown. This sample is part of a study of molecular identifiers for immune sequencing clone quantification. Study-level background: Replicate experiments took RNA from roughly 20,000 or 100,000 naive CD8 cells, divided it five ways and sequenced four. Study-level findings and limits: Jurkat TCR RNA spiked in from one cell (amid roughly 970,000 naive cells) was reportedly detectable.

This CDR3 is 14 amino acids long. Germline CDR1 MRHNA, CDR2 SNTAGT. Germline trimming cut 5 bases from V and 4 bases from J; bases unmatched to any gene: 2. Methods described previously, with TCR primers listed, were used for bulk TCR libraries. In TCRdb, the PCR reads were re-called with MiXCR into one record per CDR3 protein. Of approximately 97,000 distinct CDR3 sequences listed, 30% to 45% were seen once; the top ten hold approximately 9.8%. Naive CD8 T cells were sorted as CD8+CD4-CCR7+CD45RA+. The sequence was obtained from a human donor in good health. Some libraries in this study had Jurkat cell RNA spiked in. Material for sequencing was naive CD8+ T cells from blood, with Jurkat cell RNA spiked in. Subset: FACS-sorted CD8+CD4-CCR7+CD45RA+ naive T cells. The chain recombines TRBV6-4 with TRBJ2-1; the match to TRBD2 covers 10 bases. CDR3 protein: CASSILAGYNEQFF. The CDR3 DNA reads TGTGCCAGCAGTATACTAGCGGGGTACAATGAGCAGTTCTTC.